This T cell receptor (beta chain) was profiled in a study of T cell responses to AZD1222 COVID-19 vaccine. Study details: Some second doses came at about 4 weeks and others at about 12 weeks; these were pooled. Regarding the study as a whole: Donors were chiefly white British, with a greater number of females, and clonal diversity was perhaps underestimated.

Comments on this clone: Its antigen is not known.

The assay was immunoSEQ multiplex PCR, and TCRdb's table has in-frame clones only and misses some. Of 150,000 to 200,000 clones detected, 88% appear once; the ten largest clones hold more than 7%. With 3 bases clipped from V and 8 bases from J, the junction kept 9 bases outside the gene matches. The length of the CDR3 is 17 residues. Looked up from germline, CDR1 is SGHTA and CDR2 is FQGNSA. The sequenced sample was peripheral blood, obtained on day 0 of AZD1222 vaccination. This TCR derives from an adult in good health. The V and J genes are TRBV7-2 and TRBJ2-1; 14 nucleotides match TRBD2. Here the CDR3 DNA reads TGTGCCAGCAGCTTCCCCCGACTAGCGGGGGGGCGGGATGAGCAGTTCTTC. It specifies CASSFPRLAGGRDEQFF.